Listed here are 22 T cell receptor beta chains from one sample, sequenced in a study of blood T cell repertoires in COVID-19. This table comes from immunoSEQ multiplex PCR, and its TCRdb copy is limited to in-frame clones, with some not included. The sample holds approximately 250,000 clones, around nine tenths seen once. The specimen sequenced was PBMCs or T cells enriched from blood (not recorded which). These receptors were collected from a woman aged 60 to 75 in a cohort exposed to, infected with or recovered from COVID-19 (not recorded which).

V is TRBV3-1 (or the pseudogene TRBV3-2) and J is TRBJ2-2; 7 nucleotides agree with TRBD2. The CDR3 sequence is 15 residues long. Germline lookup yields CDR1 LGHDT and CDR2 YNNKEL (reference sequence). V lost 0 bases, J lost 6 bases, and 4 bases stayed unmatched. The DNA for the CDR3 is TGTGCCAGCAGCCAAGATCAGGCGGGAGCCGGGGAGCTGTTTTTT. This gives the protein CASSQDQAGAGELFF.

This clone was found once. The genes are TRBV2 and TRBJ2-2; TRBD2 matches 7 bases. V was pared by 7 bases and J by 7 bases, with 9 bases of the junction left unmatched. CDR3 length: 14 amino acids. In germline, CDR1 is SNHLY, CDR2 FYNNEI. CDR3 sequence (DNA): TGTGCCAGCACTAGCCTAGCGGACCGCGGGGAGCTGTTTTTT. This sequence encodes CASTSLADRGELFF.

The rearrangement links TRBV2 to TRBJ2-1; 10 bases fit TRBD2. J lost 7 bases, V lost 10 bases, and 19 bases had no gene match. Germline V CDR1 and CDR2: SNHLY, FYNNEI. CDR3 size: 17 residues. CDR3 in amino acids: CATVRLSLAGGGNEQFF. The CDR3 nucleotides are TGTGCCACCGTCCGCCTCTCTTTAGCGGGAGGTGGTAATGAGCAGTTCTTC.

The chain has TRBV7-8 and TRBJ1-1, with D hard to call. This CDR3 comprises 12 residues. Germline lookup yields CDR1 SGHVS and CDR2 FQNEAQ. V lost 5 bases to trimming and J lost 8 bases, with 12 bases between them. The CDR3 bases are TGTGCCAGCAGCCCTACGAGGGCCGAAGCTTTCTTT. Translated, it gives CASSPTRAEAFF.

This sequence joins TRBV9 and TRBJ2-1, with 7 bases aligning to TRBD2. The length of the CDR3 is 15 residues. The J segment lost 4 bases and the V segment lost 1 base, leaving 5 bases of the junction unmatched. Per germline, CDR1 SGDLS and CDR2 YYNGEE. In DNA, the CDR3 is TGTGCCAGCAGCGTAACCAGCGGGGTTTACAATGAGCAGTTCTTC. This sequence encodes CASSVTSGVYNEQFF. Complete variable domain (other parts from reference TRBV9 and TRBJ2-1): DSGVTQTPKHLITATGQRVTLRCSPRSGDLSVYWYQQSLDQGLQFLIQYYNGEERAKGNILERFSAQQFPDLHSELNLSSLELGDSALYFCASSVTSGVYNEQFFGPGTRLTVL.

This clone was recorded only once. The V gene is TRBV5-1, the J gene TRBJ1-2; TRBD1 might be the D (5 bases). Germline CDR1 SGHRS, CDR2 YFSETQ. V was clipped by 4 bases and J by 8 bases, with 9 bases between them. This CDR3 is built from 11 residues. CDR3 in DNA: TGCGCCAGCAGCCAAGGACAAGGCTACACCTTC. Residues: CASSQGQGYTF.

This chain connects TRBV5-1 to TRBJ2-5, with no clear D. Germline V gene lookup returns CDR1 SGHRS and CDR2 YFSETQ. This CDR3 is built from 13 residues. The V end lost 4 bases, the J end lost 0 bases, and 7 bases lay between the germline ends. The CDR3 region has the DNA TGCGCCAGCAGCCGGAGTAACCAAGAGACCCAGTACTTC. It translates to CASSRSNQETQYF.

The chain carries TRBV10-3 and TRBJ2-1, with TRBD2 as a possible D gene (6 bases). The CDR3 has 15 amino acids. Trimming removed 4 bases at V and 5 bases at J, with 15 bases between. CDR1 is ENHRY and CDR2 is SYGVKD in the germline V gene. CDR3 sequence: CAISGAGGFNNEQFF. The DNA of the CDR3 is TGTGCCATCAGTGGAGCAGGAGGGTTTAACAATGAGCAGTTCTTC.

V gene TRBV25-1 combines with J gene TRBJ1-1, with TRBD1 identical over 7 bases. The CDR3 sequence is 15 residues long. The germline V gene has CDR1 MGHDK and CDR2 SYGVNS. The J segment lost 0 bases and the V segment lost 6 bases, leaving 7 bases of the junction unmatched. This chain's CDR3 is CASRKDRAVNTEAFF. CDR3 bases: TGTGCCAGCAGAAAAGACAGGGCGGTGAACACTGAAGCTTTCTTT. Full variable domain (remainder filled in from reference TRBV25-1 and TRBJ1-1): EADIYQTPRYLVIGTGKKITLECSQTMGHDKMYWYQQDPGMELHLIHYSYGVNSTEKGDLSSESTVSRIRTEHFPLTLESARPSHTSQYLCASRKDRAVNTEAFFGQGTRLTVV.

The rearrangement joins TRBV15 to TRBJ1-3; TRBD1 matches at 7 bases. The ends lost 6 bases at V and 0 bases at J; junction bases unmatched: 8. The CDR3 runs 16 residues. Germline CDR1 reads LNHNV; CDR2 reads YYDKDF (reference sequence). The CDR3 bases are TGTGCCACCAGTTTTTACCCAGGGGGCTCTGGAAACACCATATATTTT. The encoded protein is CATSFYPGGSGNTIYF.

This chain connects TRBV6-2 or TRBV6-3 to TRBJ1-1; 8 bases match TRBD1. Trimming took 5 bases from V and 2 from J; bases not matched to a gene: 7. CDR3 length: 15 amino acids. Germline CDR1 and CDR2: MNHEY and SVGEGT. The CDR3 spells CASSRKTGGNTEAFF. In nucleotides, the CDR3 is TGTGCCAGCAGTCGTAAAACAGGGGGAAACACTGAAGCTTTCTTT.

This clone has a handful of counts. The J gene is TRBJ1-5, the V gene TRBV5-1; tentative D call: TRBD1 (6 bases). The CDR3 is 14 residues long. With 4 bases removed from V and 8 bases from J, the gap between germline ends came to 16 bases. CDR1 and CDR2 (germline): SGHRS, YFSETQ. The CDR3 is CASSKLQGQEPQHF. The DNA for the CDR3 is TGCGCCAGCAGCAAGTTACAGGGCCAGGAGCCCCAGCATTTT. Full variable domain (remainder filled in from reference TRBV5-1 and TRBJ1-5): KAGVTQTPRYLIKTRGQQVTLSCSPISGHRSVSWYQQTPGQGLQFLFEYFSETQRNKGNFPGRFSGRQFSNSRSEMNVSTLELGDSALYLCASSKLQGQEPQHFGDGTRLSIL.

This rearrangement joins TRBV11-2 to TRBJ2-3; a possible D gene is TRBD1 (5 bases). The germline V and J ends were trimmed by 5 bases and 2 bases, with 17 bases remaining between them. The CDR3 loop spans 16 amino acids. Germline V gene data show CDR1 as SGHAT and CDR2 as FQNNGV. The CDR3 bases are TGTGCCAGCAGCCTTAGGGGAAATCTGAACACAGATACGCAGTATTTT. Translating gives CASSLRGNLNTDTQYF.

DNA for the CDR3: TGCAGTGCTAGTCCCCCGCGGGTCCTTAGCACAGATACGCAGTATTTT. Amino acid sequence: CSASPPRVLSTDTQYF. V gene TRBV20-1 combines with J gene TRBJ2-3, with a possible D match to TRBD2 (5 bases). Germline lookup yields CDR1 DFQATT and CDR2 SNEGSKA (reference sequence). CDR3 length: 16 residues. Trimming took 3 bases from V and 0 from J, leaving 16 bases between them.

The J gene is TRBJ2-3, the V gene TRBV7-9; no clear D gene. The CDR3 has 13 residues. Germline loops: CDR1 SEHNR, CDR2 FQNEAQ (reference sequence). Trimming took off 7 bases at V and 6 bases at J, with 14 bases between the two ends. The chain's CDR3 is CASKEWVRDTQYF. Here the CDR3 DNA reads TGTGCCAGCAAAGAATGGGTGAGGGATACGCAGTATTTT.

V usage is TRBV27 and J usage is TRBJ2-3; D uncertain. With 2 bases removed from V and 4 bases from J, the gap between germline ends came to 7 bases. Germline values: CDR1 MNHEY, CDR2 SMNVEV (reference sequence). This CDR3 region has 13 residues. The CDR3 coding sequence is TGTGCCAGCAGTTTAGGTCTAGCAGATACGCAGTATTTT. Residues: CASSLGLADTQYF.

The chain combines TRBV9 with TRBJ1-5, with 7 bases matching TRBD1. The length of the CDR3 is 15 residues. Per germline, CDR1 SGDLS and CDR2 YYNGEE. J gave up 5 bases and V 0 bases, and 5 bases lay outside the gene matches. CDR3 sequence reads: CASSVGQGKDQPQHF. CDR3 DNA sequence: TGTGCCAGCAGCGTAGGACAGGGTAAGGATCAGCCCCAGCATTTT.

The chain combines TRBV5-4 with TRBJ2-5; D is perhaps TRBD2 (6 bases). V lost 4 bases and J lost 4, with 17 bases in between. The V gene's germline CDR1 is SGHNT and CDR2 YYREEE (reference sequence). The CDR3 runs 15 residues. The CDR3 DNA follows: TGTGCCAGCAGCCCTCGACTGACTAGTTCAGAGACCCAGTACTTC. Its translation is CASSPRLTSSETQYF.

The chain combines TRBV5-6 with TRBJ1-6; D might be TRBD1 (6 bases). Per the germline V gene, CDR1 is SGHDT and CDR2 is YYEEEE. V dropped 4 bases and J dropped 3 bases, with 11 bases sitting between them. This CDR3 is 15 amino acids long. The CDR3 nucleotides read TGTGCCAGCAGCCGCCGGACAGTCTATAATTCACCCCTCCACTTT. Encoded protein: CASSRRTVYNSPLHF.

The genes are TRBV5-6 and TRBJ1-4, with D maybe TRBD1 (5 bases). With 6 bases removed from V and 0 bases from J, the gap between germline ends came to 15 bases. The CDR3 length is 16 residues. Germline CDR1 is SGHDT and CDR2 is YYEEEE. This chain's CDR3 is CASTQAGTATNEKLFF. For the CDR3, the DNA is TGTGCCAGCACTCAGGCGGGGACTGCAACTAATGAAAAACTGTTTTTT.

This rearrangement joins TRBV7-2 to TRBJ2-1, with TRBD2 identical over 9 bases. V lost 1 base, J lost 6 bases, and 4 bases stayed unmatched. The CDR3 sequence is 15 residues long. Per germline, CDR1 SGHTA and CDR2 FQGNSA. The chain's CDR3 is CASSLETAGGNEQFF. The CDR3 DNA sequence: TGTGCCAGCAGCTTAGAAACAGCGGGGGGCAATGAGCAGTTCTTC. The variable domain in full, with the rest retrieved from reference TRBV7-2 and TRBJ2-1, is GAGVSQSPSNKVTEKGKDVELRCDPISGHTALYWYRQSLGQGLEFLIYFQGNSAPDKSGLPSDRFSAERTGGSVSTLTIQRTQQEDSAVYLCASSLETAGGNEQFFGPGTRLTVL.

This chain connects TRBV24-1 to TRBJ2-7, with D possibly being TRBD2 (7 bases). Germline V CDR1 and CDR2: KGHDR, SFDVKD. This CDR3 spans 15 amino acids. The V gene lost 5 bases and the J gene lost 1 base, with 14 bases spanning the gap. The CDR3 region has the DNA TGTGCCACCAGTGTTATAGGGGGGGCATCCTACGAGCAGTACTTC. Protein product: CATSVIGGASYEQYF.